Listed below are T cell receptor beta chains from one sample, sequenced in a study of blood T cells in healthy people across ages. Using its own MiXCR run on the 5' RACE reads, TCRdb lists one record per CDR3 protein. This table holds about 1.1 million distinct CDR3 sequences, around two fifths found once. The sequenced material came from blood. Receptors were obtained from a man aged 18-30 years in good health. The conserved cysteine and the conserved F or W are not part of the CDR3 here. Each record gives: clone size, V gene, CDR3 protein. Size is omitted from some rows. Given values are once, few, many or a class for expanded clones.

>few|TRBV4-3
ASSPTVSSGANVLT
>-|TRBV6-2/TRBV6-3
ASSYSIGVASSGELF
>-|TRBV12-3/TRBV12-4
ASSLSTDCGAF
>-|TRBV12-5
ASAMNPGLSRGTEAF
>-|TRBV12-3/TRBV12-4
ASSLGGPGEKLF
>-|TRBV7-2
ASSRPKGGLATDTQY
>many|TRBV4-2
ASSPDRVKEF
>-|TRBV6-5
ASSRQGDSGNTIY
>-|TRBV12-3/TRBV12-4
ASSFAGELF
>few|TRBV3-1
ASSQVGEKLF
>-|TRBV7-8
ASRTGGDDGYT
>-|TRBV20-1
RANRANQPQH
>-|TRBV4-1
ASSPQGPGLAGDEQF
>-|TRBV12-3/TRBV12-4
ASSPLPWGRKVNEQF
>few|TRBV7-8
ADHRGDNQPQH
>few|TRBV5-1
ASSYRAGGTEAF
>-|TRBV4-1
ASSPFGDSPLH
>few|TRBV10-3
AISEKARNSPLH
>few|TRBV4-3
ASSQNAGEKLF
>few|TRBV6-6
ASSYRERGTDTQY
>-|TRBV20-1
SAREPGTKRNYGYT
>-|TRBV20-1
SPGLAGYNEQF
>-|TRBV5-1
ASRHPEWLNTGELF
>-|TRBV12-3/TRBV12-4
ASSFRWDTLNKEQY
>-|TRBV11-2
ASSFLVSDTQY
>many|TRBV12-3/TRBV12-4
ASRRQGSYT
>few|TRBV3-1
ASSQELGELF
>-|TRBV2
ANKRQGGKETQY
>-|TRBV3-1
ASSQGVYPYNEQY
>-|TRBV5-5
ASSWETGTNYGYT
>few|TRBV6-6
ASSYRGGIDQPQH
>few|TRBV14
ASSPSGTGITEAF
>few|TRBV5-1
ASSYGQTATNEKLF
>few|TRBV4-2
ASSQDWVQDEQF
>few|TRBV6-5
ASSRGRGNTGELF
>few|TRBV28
ASSFPPRGEQF
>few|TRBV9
ASSEGDTSFNEQF
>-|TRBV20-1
SARDPQGTEKLF
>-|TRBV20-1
SANPGTSGRNSYNEQF
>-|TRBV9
ASSVEVDGFQETQY